These 23 T cell receptor beta chains originate from one sample sequenced in a study of shared clonotypes between healthy human individuals. Using immunoSEQ multiplex PCR, the repertoire was profiled, and TCRdb retains in-frame clones only, with some absent. The sample lists under 2,500,000 clones; approximately 96% were seen once. The material sequenced was naive CD4+ T cells sorted from blood. The subset was: CD45RA+ positively selected. These TCRs come from a young man in good health.

This clone was found once. The chain combines TRBV5-4 with TRBJ2-7, with 11 bases matching TRBD1. V lost 4 bases and J lost 5; bases outside the gene matches: 8. Germline values: CDR1 SGHNT, CDR2 YYREEE (reference sequence). The CDR3 runs to 15 residues. The CDR3 nucleotides read TGTGCCAGCAGCCTATCGTGGGACAGGGGGAACGAGCAGTACTTC. This sequence encodes CASSLSWDRGNEQYF.

The rearrangement uses TRBV10-3 and TRBJ2-7; D is unclear. CDR3 size: 15 residues. The germline CDR1 and CDR2 sequences are ENHRY and SYGVKD. The V end lost 3 bases, the J end lost 2 bases, and 14 bases lay between the germline ends. CDR3 nucleotides: TGTGCCATCAGTGAAAATCTGGCAGGCCCCTACGAGCAGTACTTC. Translated: CAISENLAGPYEQYF.

As for this clone: Other nucleotide sequences in the sample specify the same CDR3. The rearrangement joins TRBV2 to TRBJ2-7; D gene unclear. Germline V lookup: CDR1 SNHLY, CDR2 FYNNEI. The CDR3 is 10 residues long. V was pared by 4 bases and J by 2 bases, with 0 bases between. CDR3 sequence: CASSAYEQYF. Written as DNA, the CDR3 is TGTGCCAGCAGTGCCTACGAGCAGTACTTC.

The V gene is TRBV7-6, the J gene TRBJ2-2, with TRBD2 identical over 7 bases. This CDR3 is 15 amino acids long. Germline loops: CDR1 SGHVS, CDR2 FNYEAQ. J gave up 6 bases and V 7 bases, and 11 bases lay outside the gene matches. The CDR3 region is CASTQSRGKAGELFF. In DNA form, the CDR3 reads TGTGCCAGCACCCAATCGCGGGGGAAGGCCGGGGAGCTGTTTTTT.

This chain connects TRBV5-1 to TRBJ1-3; perhaps TRBD1 as D (5 bases). The CDR3 runs to 18 residues. Looked up from germline, CDR1 is SGHRS and CDR2 is YFSETQ. Between the trimmed V and J ends, which lost 4 bases and 1 base, there was a span of 21 bases. This chain's CDR3 is CASSPAAGRIISGNTIYF. In DNA, the CDR3 is TGCGCCAGCAGCCCGGCGGCAGGGCGCATCATATCTGGAAACACCATATATTTT.

This chain links TRBV9 with TRBJ1-5; 8 bases map to TRBD1. CDR1 and CDR2 (germline): SGDLS, YYNGEE. After removal of 6 bases from V and 0 bases from J, the junction contained 5 bases not matched to a gene. This CDR3 comprises 15 residues. The CDR3 DNA follows: TGTGCCAGCAATACAGGGGGAATTAGCAATCAGCCCCAGCATTTT. This gives the protein CASNTGGISNQPQHF.

This clone has a single count. V usage is TRBV7-8 and J usage is TRBJ1-3; D might be TRBD1 (5 bases). This CDR3 spans 16 amino acids. Trimming took off 1 base at V and 4 bases at J, with 14 bases between the two ends. Per germline, CDR1 SGHVS and CDR2 FQNEAQ. The CDR3 loop is CASSLVGGKVGNTIYF. CDR3 DNA sequence: TGTGCCAGCAGCTTAGTGGGGGGGAAAGTCGGAAACACCATATATTTT.

This chain connects TRBV5-6 to TRBJ1-1; TRBD1 is a possible D gene (6 bases). Trimming removed 2 bases from V and 5 bases from J, with 16 bases in between. This CDR3 comprises 15 residues. Germline V CDR1 and CDR2: SGHDT, YYEEEE. DNA for the CDR3: TGTGCCAGCAGCTTCGTGCAGGGGTCGGGTACTGAAGCTTTCTTT. Its protein product is CASSFVQGSGTEAFF.

The chain carries TRBV30 and TRBJ1-3, with 9 nucleotides matching TRBD1. The CDR3 covers 14 residues. V dropped 4 bases and J dropped 2; count of bases not matched to a gene: 3. Germline-derived CDR1 and CDR2 are GTSNPN and SVGIG (reference sequence). CDR3 amino acids: CAWTGQGTGNTIYF. The CDR3 region has the DNA TGTGCCTGGACGGGACAGGGAACTGGAAACACCATATATTTT.

The V and J genes are TRBV7-2 and TRBJ1-2, with 7 bases aligning to TRBD1. The CDR3 has 14 amino acids. Unmatched junction bases numbered 3, after V lost 1 base and J lost 4 bases. Germline assignment: CDR1 SGHTA and CDR2 FQGNSA. In DNA form, the CDR3 reads TGTGCCAGCAGCTTAGATGCAGGGGGCTATGGCTACACCTTC. It is translated as CASSLDAGGYGYTF.

The chain recombines TRBV4-1 with TRBJ2-5; weak D call: TRBD1 (5 bases). The CDR3 runs to 14 residues. Germline V gene sequence: CDR1 MGHRA, CDR2 YSYEKL. Deletions cut 1 base from V and 5 bases from J, with 11 bases between. CDR3 sequence reads: CASSQGWPGETQYF. The DNA of the CDR3 is TGCGCCAGCAGCCAAGGCTGGCCAGGGGAGACCCAGTACTTC.

The CDR3 region is CASSSGQGTGELFF. The CDR3, as DNA: TGTGCCAGCAGCTCCGGACAGGGGACCGGGGAGCTGTTTTTT. The genes are TRBV9 and TRBJ2-2; TRBD1 matches at 9 bases. The CDR3 is 14 amino acids. CDR1 and CDR2 (germline): SGDLS, YYNGEE. Losses at the gene ends were 4 bases for V and 5 bases for J; bases not matched to a gene: 3.

The rearrangement links TRBV7-6 to TRBJ2-1, with D unresolved. The V gene lost 3 bases and the J gene lost 5 bases, with 8 bases spanning the gap. Germline V lookup: CDR1 SGHVS, CDR2 FNYEAQ. The CDR3 spans 13 residues. The CDR3 protein is CASSFGRNNEQFF. In nucleotides, the CDR3 is TGTGCCAGCAGCTTTGGTCGCAACAATGAGCAGTTCTTC. Looking up the rest from reference TRBV7-6 and TRBJ2-1 gives the full variable domain: GAGVSQSPRYKVTKRGQDVALRCDPISGHVSLYWYRQALGQGPEFLTYFNYEAQQDKSGLPNDRFSAERPEGSISTLTIQRTEQRDSAMYRCASSFGRNNEQFFGPGTRLTVL.

Concerning this clone itself: Other nucleotide sequences from this sample produce the same CDR3. V gene TRBV20-1 combines with J gene TRBJ2-5; D gene uncertain. CDR1 is DFQATT, CDR2 SNEGSKA, per germline (reference sequence). The V end was cut by 5 bases, the J end by 3 bases, with 4 bases between. The CDR3 is 10 residues long. The CDR3 region has the DNA TGCAGTGCTCTCGAAGAGACCCAGTACTTC. This encodes CSALEETQYF.

This chain links TRBV7-2 with TRBJ2-5, with D hard to call. CDR1 SGHTA and CDR2 FQGNSA come from the germline V gene. The V and J ends lost 2 bases and 2 bases respectively, with 9 bases between them. This CDR3 contains 14 residues. CDR3 residues: CASSLSPVQETQYF. DNA of the CDR3: TGTGCCAGCAGCTTATCGCCAGTTCAAGAGACCCAGTACTTC.

The CDR3 DNA sequence: TGTGCCAGCAGCTTGGTACAGGCTAGCTCCTATAATTCACCCCTCCACTTT. This encodes CASSLVQASSYNSPLHF. This chain links TRBV7-9 with TRBJ1-6; TRBD1 is a possible D gene (5 bases). The CDR3 length is 17 residues. Germline CDR1 is SEHNR and CDR2 is FQNEAQ (reference sequence). The V end lost 3 bases, the J end lost 0 bases, and 12 bases lay between the germline ends. The whole variable domain, filled in from reference TRBV7-9 and TRBJ1-6, reads DTGVSQNPRHKITKRGQNVTFRCDPISEHNRLYWYRQTLGQGPEFLTYFQNEAQLEKSRLLSDRFSAERPKGSFSTLEIQRTEQGDSAMYLCASSLVQASSYNSPLHFGNGTRLTVT.

As for this clone: In the same sample, other DNA sequences code for this CDR3. The CDR3 loop is CAWSPSSYNEQFF. CDR3 sequence (DNA): TGTGCCTGGAGTCCGTCGTCCTACAATGAGCAGTTCTTC. The J gene is TRBJ2-1, the V gene TRBV30, with D hard to call. The germline V gene has CDR1 GTSNPN and CDR2 SVGIG (reference sequence). V was cut by 2 bases and J by 1 base, with 6 bases left in between. This CDR3 has 13 amino acids. The whole variable domain, remainder taken from reference TRBV30 and TRBJ2-1, is SQTIHQWPATLVQPVGSPLSLECTVEGTSNPNLYWYRQAAGRGLQLLFYSVGIGQISSEVPQNLSASRPQDRQFILSSKKLLLSDSGFYLCAWSPSSYNEQFFGPGTRLTVL.

V usage is TRBV9 and J usage is TRBJ1-5; D gene unclear. V lost 0 bases to trimming and J lost 3 bases, with 10 bases between them. The CDR3 totals 15 residues. Looked up from germline, CDR1 is SGDLS and CDR2 is YYNGEE. CDR3 bases: TGTGCCAGCAGCGTAGGCCCAGGATACAATCAGCCCCAGCATTTT. Translated: CASSVGPGYNQPQHF.

The rearrangement links TRBV30 to TRBJ2-7, with 7 positions matching TRBD1. V lost 8 bases to trimming and J lost 0 bases; unmatched junction nucleotides: 4. From germline, CDR1 is GTSNPN and CDR2 SVGIG (reference sequence). The CDR3 length is 12 residues. CDR3 in amino acids: CAGTANSYEQYF. CDR3 DNA: TGTGCCGGGACAGCTAACTCCTACGAGCAGTACTTC. Using reference TRBV30 and TRBJ2-7 for the parts outside the CDR3, the full variable domain is SQTIHQWPATLVQPVGSPLSLECTVEGTSNPNLYWYRQAAGRGLQLLFYSVGIGQISSEVPQNLSASRPQDRQFILSSKKLLLSDSGFYLCAGTANSYEQYFGPGTRLTVT.

The chain recombines TRBV9 with TRBJ1-3; the match to TRBD1 covers 7 bases. The CDR3 contains 15 residues. CDR1 is SGDLS, CDR2 YYNGEE, per germline. Losses at the gene ends were 4 bases for V and 4 bases for J; bases not matched to a gene: 8. For the CDR3, the DNA is TGTGCCAGCAGCAGGGCGACAGGGCTCGGAAACACCATATATTTT. It encodes CASSRATGLGNTIYF.

The rearrangement uses TRBV19 and TRBJ1-1; D possibly corresponds to TRBD1 (6 bases). Trimming stripped 5 bases from V and 4 bases from J, with 14 bases between. Germline lookup yields CDR1 LNHDA and CDR2 SQIVND (reference sequence). This CDR3 is built from 14 residues. Here the CDR3 reads CASSAPLGATEAFF. Here the CDR3 DNA reads TGTGCCAGTAGTGCCCCTCTGGGGGCCACTGAAGCTTTCTTT.

J is TRBJ1-5 and V is TRBV6-5; D may be TRBD1 (6 bases). The germline CDR1 and CDR2 sequences are MNHEY and SVGAGI. The CDR3 runs 14 residues. V was shortened by 2 bases and J by 4 bases, with 9 bases between the two germline ends. The CDR3: CASSYRGINQPQHF. CDR3 sequence (DNA): TGTGCCAGCAGTTACAGGGGGATTAATCAGCCCCAGCATTTT.

V usage is TRBV11-3 and J usage is TRBJ1-5; TRBD1 might be the D (5 bases). Germline CDR1 and CDR2: SGHNT and YENEEA. The ends were cut back, 5 bases at V and 7 bases at J, with 15 bases in the middle. This CDR3 has 14 amino acids. The CDR3 coding sequence is TGTGCCAGCAGCCCAGGGACTCTTTGCCAGCCCCAGCATTTT. Its translation: CASSPGTLCQPQHF.